This TCR beta chain stems from a study of CD8 T cells in ankylosing spondylitis (dated by TCRdb to about 2017). The study in broad terms: The study set out to find disease-linked TCR variants by profiling T cell receptor beta repertoires in ankylosing spondylitis patients and healthy donors. The full study cohort was made up of approximately 27 ankylosing spondylitis patients and some 100 healthy donors. Peripheral blood samples were taken, and synovial fluid was additionally collected from ankylosing spondylitis patients. The study at large found these results: Blood from ankylosing spondylitis patients appeared to be characterized by a TCR beta motif made up of under ten highly homologous amino acid variants. A CD8+ phenotype was shown by the disease-linked clones, which were found at relatively low frequencies in peripheral blood. Significant enrichment of the disease-linked clones was reported in matched synovial fluid samples from ankylosing spondylitis patients. Some TCR beta motif variants had previously been reported in synovial fluid and blood of reactive arthritis patients, which suggested common disease-initiation mechanisms.

The germline V gene gives CDR1 as MNHNS and CDR2 as SASEGT. Cut back by 1 base and 5 bases, the V and J ends lie 8 bases apart. From the cysteine up to the phenylalanine, the CDR3 has a length of 13 residues. The retained sequence is limited to the CDR3, 39 bases, with the frame set at the first base. The sample was run on an Illumina HiSeq 2500. Quantitative 5'-RACE with molecular barcodes was the method used to prepare the TCR beta libraries. In the paper's pipeline: To identify disease-linked TCR variants, a new computational method was used, one built on a probabilistic model of VDJ rearrangement. In TCRdb, the public reads were trimmed at Q25 with fastp and aligned with MiXCR, with productive beta chains retained. Every distinct CDR3 protein forms one entry, paired with its most common genes and DNA. Here the V and J calls rest on TCRdb's processing, not on the authors' analysis. This sample lists more than 150,000 distinct CDR3 sequences; more than 10% were detected once. Approximately 15% of the sample lies in the top ten.

This clonotype was observed a few times. The clone's antigen remains unknown. No base quality information exists; no much larger clone differs at one position. The sequence links TRBV6-1 to TRBJ2-5; no D segment can be confidently identified. The source is a male donor with ankylosing spondylitis or in good health (not recorded which). Sequencing was done on a sample of blood, either unsorted or a sorted T cell fraction (not recorded which). The sequenced DNA is TGTGCCAGCAGTGAAGAGAAAGGGGAGACCCAGTACTTC. Its product reads: CASSEEKGETQYF.